This T cell receptor beta chain was sequenced during a study of CD8 T cells in ankylosing spondylitis. Study-wide points: Clones linked to disease were reported to show significant enrichment in matched ankylosing spondylitis synovial fluid. Reports of some motif variants in reactive arthritis synovial fluid and blood predate this one. For ankylosing spondylitis blood, a TCR beta motif of under 10 highly homologous variants appeared characteristic.

This clonotype showed up many times. Its cognate antigen is unknown. This CDR3 region has 16 residues. Germline CDR1 reads MNHEY; CDR2 reads SVGEGT. With V trimmed by 7 bases and J by 7 bases, 10 bases remained unmatched. Quantitative 5'-RACE was performed with molecular barcodes, and it yielded the TCR beta libraries. TCRdb re-analysed the 5' RACE reads in MiXCR, keeping a single row per CDR3 protein. The sample contains about 540,000 distinct CDR3 sequences, about 13% of which appear only once. The receptor comes from a male donor with ankylosing spondylitis. The chain uses TRBV6-2 or TRBV6-3 and TRBJ2-2; 12 nucleotides line up with TRBD2. The sequencing input was blood, either unsorted or a sorted T cell fraction (not recorded which). CDR3 sequence: CASIKASGRAHGELFF. CDR3 bases: TGTGCCAGCATCAAAGCTAGCGGGAGGGCTCACGGGGAGCTGTTTTTT.